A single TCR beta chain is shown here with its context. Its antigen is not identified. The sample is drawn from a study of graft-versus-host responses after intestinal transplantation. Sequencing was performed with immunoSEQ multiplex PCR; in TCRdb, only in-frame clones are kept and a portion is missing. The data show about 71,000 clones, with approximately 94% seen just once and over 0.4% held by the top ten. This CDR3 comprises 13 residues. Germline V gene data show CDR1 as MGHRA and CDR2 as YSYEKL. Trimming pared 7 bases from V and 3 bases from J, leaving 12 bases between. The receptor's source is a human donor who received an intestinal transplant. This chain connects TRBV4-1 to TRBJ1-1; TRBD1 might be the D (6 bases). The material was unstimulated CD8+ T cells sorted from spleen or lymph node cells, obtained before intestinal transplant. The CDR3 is CASTSRQDTEAFF. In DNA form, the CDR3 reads TGCGCCAGCACCTCAAGACAGGACACTGAAGCTTTCTTT.